The 28 T cell receptor beta chains below all came from one sample that was sequenced in a study of blood T cell repertoires in COVID-19. Libraries were prepared by immunoSEQ multiplex PCR; TCRdb keeps only in-frame clonotypes and omits some of them. The table shows a few hundred thousand clones, with 85% occurring only once. Sequencing was performed on peripheral blood. These receptors came from a woman younger than 30 with acute or convalescent COVID-19.

This clone was seen only once. The chain uses TRBV30 and TRBJ1-2, with D unclear. The CDR3 is 12 amino acids. Trimming shortened V by 0 bases and J by 7 bases, and 9 bases separated the two germline ends. CDR1 and CDR2 (germline): GTSNPN, SVGIG (reference sequence). The CDR3 loop reads CAWSVLVAGYTF. Here the CDR3 DNA reads TGTGCCTGGAGTGTACTGGTTGCTGGCTACACCTTC.

V and J are TRBV12-5 and TRBJ1-1; D is possibly TRBD1 (6 bases). Trimming shortened V by 0 bases and J by 1 base, and 15 bases separated the two germline ends. CDR3 size: 17 residues. The germline V gene encodes CDR1 LGHNT and CDR2 FRNRAP. CDR3 DNA sequence: TGTGCTAGTGGTTTGGTACTGGGGCAGGGGCCGAACACTGAAGCTTTCTTT. Translating gives CASGLVLGQGPNTEAFF.

The J gene is TRBJ2-1, the V gene TRBV12-3 or TRBV12-4; TRBD2 aligns across 9 bases. V was clipped by 6 bases and J by 8 bases; unmatched bases: 5. This CDR3 has 13 residues. This CDR3 reads CASRRTSVDEQFF. CDR3 sequence (DNA): TGTGCCAGCAGACGGACTAGCGTGGATGAGCAGTTCTTC.

The chain carries TRBV7-9 and TRBJ1-6, with no clear D. The V gene lost 4 bases and the J gene lost 5 bases, with 6 bases spanning the gap. The V gene's germline CDR1 is SEHNR and CDR2 FQNEAQ (reference sequence). This CDR3 region has 13 residues. The CDR3 DNA reads TGTGCCAGCAGCTCCCAGGATAATTCACCCCTCCACTTT. Protein: CASSSQDNSPLHF.

This chain joins TRBV5-1 and TRBJ1-3, with unresolved D. Germline loops: CDR1 SGHRS, CDR2 YFSETQ. V dropped 5 bases and J dropped 0 bases, with 12 bases sitting between them. This CDR3 region has 15 residues. CDR3 protein: CASREGSSSGNTIYF. CDR3 in DNA: TGCGCCAGCAGGGAGGGTTCCAGCTCTGGAAACACCATATATTTT.

V usage is TRBV2 and J usage is TRBJ2-4; possible D gene TRBD2, 6 bases. The V end was cut by 8 bases, the J end by 2 bases, with 13 bases between. CDR3 length: 14 amino acids. CDR1 is SNHLY and CDR2 is FYNNEI in the germline V gene. Here the CDR3 DNA reads TGTGCCAGCGGGCCGGGGGAGACCAAAAACATTCAGTACTTC. It encodes CASGPGETKNIQYF.

This clone showed up just a few times. This rearrangement joins TRBV28 to TRBJ1-5, with D tentatively TRBD1 (5 bases). V was trimmed by 5 bases and J by 11 bases, leaving 22 bases between them. Germline loops: CDR1 MDHEN, CDR2 SYDVKM. The CDR3 runs 15 residues. CDR3 bases: TGTGCCAGCAGTCTTAGCCGGGGGAATCAGAAGGCCCAGCATTTT. Protein product: CASSLSRGNQKAQHF.

This chain links TRBV18 with TRBJ2-2; D perhaps matches TRBD1 (6 bases). Germline V lookup: CDR1 KGHSH, CDR2 LQKENI. Trimming took 5 bases from V and 1 from J, leaving 8 bases between them. The CDR3 extends over 14 amino acids. DNA for the CDR3: TGTGCCAGCTCAGGACAGCTGAACACCGGGGAGCTGTTTTTT. Translated, it gives CASSGQLNTGELFF.

This chain uses TRBV2 with TRBJ2-1; TRBD2 matches 11 bases. CDR1 is SNHLY, CDR2 FYNNEI, per germline. The CDR3 sequence is 15 residues long. The V gene end was trimmed by 7 bases and the J gene end by 4 bases; junction bases not matched to a gene: 6. The CDR3 region is CASNSGGAGYNEQFF. CDR3 nucleotide sequence: TGTGCCAGCAATAGCGGGGGGGCCGGATACAATGAGCAGTTCTTC.

The CDR3, as DNA: TGTGCCAGCAGCCGCCGGGACAGGGACTATGGCTACACCTTC. Its translation: CASSRRDRDYGYTF. The chain employs TRBV7-2 and TRBJ1-2; 9 bases line up with TRBD1. Germline V gene data show CDR1 as SGHTA and CDR2 as FQGNSA. Trimming removed 5 bases from V and 3 bases from J; junction bases left unmatched: 4. There are 14 residues in the CDR3.

The chain employs TRBV15 and TRBJ1-5; 10 bases align to TRBD1. Germline V gives CDR1 LNHNV, CDR2 YYDKDF (reference sequence). J was trimmed by 7 bases and V by 1 base; bases with no gene match: 7. CDR3 length: 16 residues. DNA of the CDR3: TGTGCCACCAGCAGAGGAGGACAGGGGGTGGGACAGCCCCAGCATTTT. Amino acids: CATSRGGQGVGQPQHF.

The chain couples TRBV10-3 to TRBJ1-2, with TRBD1 identical over 10 bases. The germline gives CDR1 ENHRY, CDR2 SYGVKD. The CDR3 has 18 residues. The V gene end was trimmed by 6 bases and the J gene end by 2 bases; junction bases not matched to a gene: 15. The CDR3 region is CAIRGLGQGGLLNYGYTF. The CDR3 bases are TGTGCCATCAGGGGCCTTGGACAGGGGGGATTGCTGAACTATGGCTACACCTTC.

The V gene is TRBV5-1, the J gene TRBJ1-1; D remains ambiguous. Deletions cut 1 base from V and 0 bases from J, with 7 bases between. This CDR3 is built from 14 residues. Germline CDR1 is SGHRS and CDR2 is YFSETQ. The CDR3: CASSLYSLNTEAFF. As DNA, the CDR3 is TGCGCCAGCAGCTTGTACTCGTTGAACACTGAAGCTTTCTTT.

The J gene is TRBJ1-1, the V gene TRBV7-9, with no clear D. CDR3 length: 15 amino acids. The V and J ends lost 2 bases and 5 bases respectively, with 15 bases between them. CDR1 and CDR2 from the germline V gene are SEHNR and FQNEAQ (reference sequence). CDR3 protein: CASSLLEGSITEAFF. The CDR3 DNA reads TGTGCCAGCAGCTTACTGGAGGGCTCGATAACTGAAGCTTTCTTT.

The chain recombines TRBV4-1 with TRBJ1-1, with D tentatively TRBD1 (6 bases). CDR3 size: 15 residues. Germline CDR1 and CDR2: MGHRA and YSYEKL. Trimming took 0 bases from V and 5 from J, leaving 13 bases between them. The CDR3 here is CASSQDRGRGTEAFF. The CDR3 DNA reads as TGCGCCAGCAGCCAAGATAGGGGCAGGGGAACTGAAGCTTTCTTT.

Only one count was recorded for this clone. This sequence joins TRBV29-1 and TRBJ1-1; TRBD1 aligns across 7 bases. The CDR3 spans 13 residues. V shed 3 bases, J shed 5 bases, and the junction held 6 bases outside the gene matches. Looked up from germline, CDR1 is SQVTM and CDR2 is ANQGSEA. DNA for the CDR3: TGCAGCGTTGACGAGACAGGGAGGACTGAAGCTTTCTTT. This translates into CSVDETGRTEAFF.

The chain uses TRBV5-6 and TRBJ2-7; 10 positions agree with TRBD1. J was trimmed by 2 bases and V by 0 bases; bases with no gene match: 8. CDR1 and CDR2 (germline): SGHDT, YYEEEE. The CDR3 is made up of 17 amino acids. The CDR3 region is CASSLDRDRGPAYEQYF. In DNA form, the CDR3 reads TGTGCCAGCAGCTTGGACCGGGACAGGGGACCAGCCTACGAGCAGTACTTC.

The genes are TRBV13 and TRBJ2-7; TRBD2 might be the D (5 bases). Germline assignment: CDR1 PRHDT and CDR2 FYEKMQ (reference sequence). V was pared by 5 bases and J by 5 bases, with 13 bases between. CDR3 size: 13 residues. CDR3 region: CASSPVQEDEQYF. CDR3 DNA: TGTGCCAGCAGCCCGGTTCAGGAGGACGAGCAGTACTTC.

This chain links TRBV7-9 with TRBJ1-4, with D unclear. CDR3 length: 12 residues. Germline CDR1 reads SEHNR; CDR2 reads FQNEAQ (reference sequence). V dropped 3 bases and J dropped 6 bases, with 5 bases sitting between them. The CDR3 loop reads CASSLGDEKLFF. The DNA for the CDR3 is TGTGCCAGCAGCTTGGGAGATGAAAAACTGTTTTTT.

The V call is TRBV11-2, the J call TRBJ2-1; possible D gene TRBD2, 6 bases. This CDR3 spans 15 amino acids. V was clipped by 0 bases and J by 2 bases, with 8 bases between them. CDR1 and CDR2 (germline): SGHAT, FQNNGV. Written as DNA, the CDR3 is TGTGCCAGCAGCTTAGAAGCTAGCGCCTACAATGAGCAGTTCTTC. Translating gives CASSLEASAYNEQFF.

V is TRBV4-2 and J is TRBJ2-2; 8 positions agree with TRBD2. The V and J ends lost 0 bases and 8 bases, in that order; junction bases with no gene match: 14. The CDR3 length is 18 residues. In germline, CDR1 is LGHNA, CDR2 YNFKEQ. In DNA, the CDR3 is TGTGCCAGCAGCCAAGATCAACAGCGGGGGTACTACATAGGGGAGCTGTTTTTT. Protein: CASSQDQQRGYYIGELFF.

The rearrangement uses TRBV3-1 (or the pseudogene TRBV3-2) and TRBJ1-5, with a tentative D call TRBD1 (5 bases). V dropped 2 bases and J dropped 3 bases, with 8 bases sitting between them. The CDR3 is 14 residues long. Per germline, CDR1 LGHDT and CDR2 YNNKEL (reference sequence). The DNA of the CDR3 is TGTGCCAGCAGCCAACAGGGTTCCAATCAGCCCCAGCATTTT. This sequence encodes CASSQQGSNQPQHF.

The chain employs TRBV27 and TRBJ2-7; 7 bases agree with TRBD1. This CDR3 is built from 13 residues. J gave up 3 bases and V 6 bases, and 5 bases lay outside the gene matches. Germline V CDR1 and CDR2: MNHEY, SMNVEV (reference sequence). The chain's CDR3 is CASSGTEVYEQYF. The CDR3 DNA reads TGTGCCAGCAGCGGGACAGAGGTCTACGAGCAGTACTTC.

J is TRBJ2-1 and V is TRBV4-2; the match to TRBD2 covers 10 bases. The CDR3 covers 15 residues. Germline V lookup: CDR1 LGHNA, CDR2 YNFKEQ. V dropped 4 bases and J dropped 4; count of bases not matched to a gene: 4. CDR3 region: CASSPRTSGYNEQFF. CDR3 sequence (DNA): TGTGCCAGCAGCCCACGGACTAGCGGTTACAATGAGCAGTTCTTC.

There are a few counts of this clone. V gene TRBV5-5 combines with J gene TRBJ1-5; D may be TRBD1 (6 bases). This CDR3 spans 16 amino acids. The germline V gene has CDR1 SGHKS and CDR2 YYEKEE (reference sequence). V was clipped by 0 bases and J by 1 base, with 11 bases between them. This CDR3 is CASSLAGVGSNQPQHF. CDR3 sequence (DNA): TGTGCCAGCAGCTTGGCAGGGGTCGGGAGCAATCAGCCCCAGCATTTT.

V gene TRBV10-2 combines with J gene TRBJ2-3, with 8 bases aligning to TRBD2. V lost 5 bases, J lost 3 bases, and 4 bases stayed unmatched. This CDR3 is built from 14 residues. Looked up from germline, CDR1 is WSHSY and CDR2 is SAAADI. The CDR3 loop is CASSWSGGTDTQYF. As DNA, the CDR3 is TGCGCCAGCAGTTGGAGCGGGGGAACAGATACGCAGTATTTT.

The gene calls are TRBV2 and TRBJ1-1, with 8 bases aligning to TRBD1. The CDR3 spans 14 residues. J gave up 1 base and V 3 bases, and 1 base lay outside the gene matches. CDR1 is SNHLY, CDR2 FYNNEI, per germline. CDR3 nucleotide sequence: TGTGCCAGCAGTGAGACAGGGGAGAACACTGAAGCTTTCTTT. Amino acids: CASSETGENTEAFF.

The CDR3 nucleotides read TGTGCCAGCAGTGGACAGGACGATGAGCAGTTCTTC. It yields the protein CASSGQDDEQFF. The chain links TRBV2 to TRBJ2-1; tentative D call: TRBD1 (6 bases). V was cut by 4 bases and J by 8 bases, with 9 bases left in between. This CDR3 spans 12 amino acids. Looked up from germline, CDR1 is SNHLY and CDR2 is FYNNEI.